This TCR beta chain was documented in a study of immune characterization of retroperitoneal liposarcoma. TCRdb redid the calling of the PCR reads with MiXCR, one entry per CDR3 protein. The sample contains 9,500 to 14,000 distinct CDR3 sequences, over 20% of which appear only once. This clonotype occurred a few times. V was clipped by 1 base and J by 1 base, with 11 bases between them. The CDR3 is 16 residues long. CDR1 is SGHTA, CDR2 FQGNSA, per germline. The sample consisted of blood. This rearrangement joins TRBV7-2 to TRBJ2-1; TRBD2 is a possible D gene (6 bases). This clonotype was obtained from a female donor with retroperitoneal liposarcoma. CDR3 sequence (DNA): TGTGCCAGCAGCTTAGTATTAGCGGTTTCCTACAATGAGCAGTTCTTC. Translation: CASSLVLAVSYNEQFF.